This TCR beta chain derives from a study of blood T cell repertoires in COVID-19. Germline V gene data show CDR1 as SEHNR and CDR2 as FQNEAQ (reference sequence). Trimming stripped 0 bases from V and 4 bases from J, with 10 bases between. This CDR3 is 15 amino acids long. The assay was immunoSEQ multiplex PCR, and TCRdb's table has in-frame clones only and misses some. The sample lists approximately 76,000 clones, approximately 82% occurring once. The sequence came from a man aged 80 or over with active or convalescent COVID-19. Material for sequencing was peripheral blood. The gene calls are TRBV7-9 and TRBJ2-1; D is ambiguous. CDR3 DNA: TGTGCCAGCAGCTTAGCGGTTGTCAGTTACAATGAGCAGTTCTTC. Translation gives CASSLAVVSYNEQFF. Combining the CDR3 with reference TRBV7-9 and TRBJ2-1 gives the whole variable domain DTGVSQNPRHKITKRGQNVTFRCDPISEHNRLYWYRQTLGQGPEFLTYFQNEAQLEKSRLLSDRFSAERPKGSFSTLEIQRTEQGDSAMYLCASSLAVVSYNEQFFGPGTRLTVL.